Below, 26 T cell receptor beta chains from the same sample are listed, as sequenced in a study of early T cells in non-severe SARS-CoV-2 infection. MiXCR, run by TCRdb on the 5' RACE reads, gives a single entry per CDR3 protein. The data contain about 77,000 distinct CDR3 sequences, about 5% of them singletons. The specimen was whole blood, collected at baseline. These receptor sequences come from an adult who was a healthcare worker with PCR-confirmed SARS-CoV-2 infection or an uninfected control (not recorded which).

There are a few counts of this clonotype. V usage is TRBV5-1 and J usage is TRBJ1-1; D ambiguous. The V gene lost 1 base and the J gene lost 2 bases, with 9 bases spanning the gap. The CDR3 runs 14 residues. Per germline, CDR1 SGHRS and CDR2 YFSETQ. CDR3 in DNA: TGCGCCAGCAGCTTGTACGATACCAACACTGAAGCTTTCTTT. Translating it yields CASSLYDTNTEAFF.

This clonotype was seen repeatedly, ten times or more. The genes are TRBV5-1 and TRBJ2-7, with TRBD2 as a possible D gene (6 bases). The germline CDR1 and CDR2 sequences are SGHRS and YFSETQ. The V end was cut by 7 bases, the J end by 1 base, with 15 bases between. This CDR3 has 14 amino acids. The CDR3 loop reads CASRARRDSYEQYF. The CDR3 coding sequence is TGCGCCAGCCGAGCGAGGCGGGATTCCTACGAGCAGTACTTC.

This clonotype was detected only a few times. The V and J genes are TRBV18 and TRBJ2-3; D possibly matches TRBD1 or TRBD2 (6 bases each). Per the germline V gene, CDR1 is KGHSH and CDR2 is LQKENI. V lost 0 bases to trimming and J lost 4 bases, with 11 bases between them. CDR3 length: 15 amino acids. DNA of the CDR3: TGTGCCAGCTCACCACCGGCTAGGGGGGCAGATACGCAGTATTTT. Protein product: CASSPPARGADTQYF.

There are many counts of this clonotype. The rearrangement joins TRBV27 to TRBJ2-7, with a weak D call TRBD2 (5 bases). Germline-derived CDR1 and CDR2 are MNHEY and SMNVEV (reference sequence). V was trimmed by 5 bases and J by 1 base, leaving 12 bases between them. There are 14 residues in the CDR3. In DNA form, the CDR3 reads TGTGCCAGCAGTCTGTGGACGGGATCCTACGAGCAGTACTTC. Translated: CASSLWTGSYEQYF.

This clonotype was observed many times. The rearrangement joins TRBV7-9 to TRBJ2-1, with 14 nucleotides matching TRBD2. Looked up from germline, CDR1 is SEHNR and CDR2 is FQNEAQ (reference sequence). CDR3 length: 14 amino acids. V lost 8 bases and J lost 5; bases outside the gene matches: 2. The CDR3 coding sequence is TGTGCCAGCGGACTAGCGGGAGGAAACAATGAGCAGTTCTTC. The encoded protein is CASGLAGGNNEQFF.

CDR3: CASSPTGWIYF. CDR3 DNA: TGTGCCAGCAGCCCGACAGGGTGGATCTATTTT. The chain combines TRBV2 with TRBJ2-3, with 7 positions matching TRBD1. Germline lookup yields CDR1 SNHLY and CDR2 FYNNEI. Trimming removed 6 bases from V and 15 bases from J; junction bases left unmatched: 9. This CDR3 contains 11 residues.

There are many counts of this clonotype. The chain uses TRBV7-6 and TRBJ2-5; no definite D call. V was clipped by 4 bases and J by 4 bases, with 7 bases between them. CDR1 is SGHVS and CDR2 is FNYEAQ in the germline V gene. The CDR3 is made up of 12 amino acids. CDR3 nucleotide sequence: TGTGCCAGCAGCTCGTTAGGAGAGACCCAGTACTTC. This sequence encodes CASSSLGETQYF.

Concerning this clonotype: This may come from a read error, since a much larger clone is one base off. J is TRBJ1-1 and V is TRBV7-9; the match to TRBD1 covers 8 bases. V gave up 5 bases and J gave up 4 bases; unmatched junction bases: 9. Looked up from germline, CDR1 is SEHNR and CDR2 is FQNEAQ (reference sequence). This CDR3 spans 15 amino acids. CDR3 region: CASSPAAGGFTEAFF. CDR3 nucleotide sequence: TGTGCCAGCAGCCCCGCGGCAGGGGGCTTCACTGAAGCTTTCTTT.

The V gene is TRBV13, the J gene TRBJ2-1, with 8 bases identical to TRBD1. CDR1 is PRHDT and CDR2 is FYEKMQ in the germline V gene (reference sequence). Trimming removed 1 base from V and 7 bases from J; junction bases left unmatched: 6. The CDR3 extends over 15 amino acids. This CDR3 reads CASSLEQGARNEQFF. The DNA of the CDR3 is TGTGCCAGCAGCTTAGAGCAGGGGGCGAGAAATGAGCAGTTCTTC.

Ten or more counts support this clonotype. The chain employs TRBV29-1 and TRBJ2-3, with 11 bases matching TRBD2. This CDR3 is built from 19 residues. Germline values: CDR1 SQVTM, CDR2 ANQGSEA. The V and J ends lost 4 bases and 0 bases, in that order; junction bases with no gene match: 15. The DNA for the CDR3 is TGCAGCGTTGGAGGGAAGAGGACTAGCGGGTCTTTTAGCACAGATACGCAGTATTTT. Its protein product is CSVGGKRTSGSFSTDTQYF.

This clonotype was counted a few times. The V gene is TRBV7-8, the J gene TRBJ2-7, with no clear D. V lost 6 bases and J lost 3, with 9 bases in between. The CDR3 loop spans 12 amino acids. Germline V gene data show CDR1 as SGHVS and CDR2 as FQNEAQ. The CDR3 region is CASRGGSYEQYF. The DNA of the CDR3 is TGTGCCAGCAGGGGTGGAAGCTACGAGCAGTACTTC.

This clonotype has a count of ten or more. This chain uses TRBV11-3 with TRBJ2-3; D is uncertain. Germline V gene sequence: CDR1 SGHNT, CDR2 YENEEA. V dropped 1 base and J dropped 4 bases, with 9 bases sitting between them. The CDR3 sequence is 14 residues long. DNA for the CDR3: TGTGCCAGCAGCTTAGGGAGAGCCGCAGATACGCAGTATTTT. This translates into CASSLGRAADTQYF. Full variable domain (rest looked up from reference TRBV11-3 and TRBJ2-3): EAGVVQSPRYKIIEKKQPVAFWCNPISGHNTLYWYLQNLGQGPELLIRYENEEAVDDSQLPKDRFSAERLKGVDSTLKIQPAELGDSAVYLCASSLGRAADTQYFGPGTRLTVL.

This clonotype was seen repeatedly, ten times or more. The DNA for the CDR3 is TGCAGTGCTGACCCGACAGGGGGTAATTATTCACCCCTCCACTTT. This encodes CSADPTGGNYSPLHF. V gene TRBV20-1 combines with J gene TRBJ1-6, with 9 bases lining up with TRBD1. The germline V gene encodes CDR1 DFQATT and CDR2 SNEGSKA (reference sequence). Unmatched junction bases numbered 10, after V lost 5 bases and J lost 8 bases. The CDR3 has 15 amino acids.

This clonotype was seen a handful of times. The chain links TRBV9 to TRBJ2-5; D may be TRBD2 (5 bases). Trimming took 0 bases from V and 4 from J, leaving 13 bases between them. The CDR3 loop spans 15 amino acids. The germline V gene has CDR1 SGDLS and CDR2 YYNGEE. This CDR3 is CASSVGGGRAETQYF. The DNA of the CDR3 is TGTGCCAGCAGCGTAGGAGGAGGAAGGGCAGAGACCCAGTACTTC.

This rearrangement joins TRBV30 to TRBJ1-6, with D uncertain. V gave up 6 bases and J gave up 14 bases, with 14 bases separating them. Germline CDR1 is GTSNPN and CDR2 is SVGIG (reference sequence). The CDR3 runs 11 residues. CDR3 sequence: CACHHAGTLHF. In nucleotides, the CDR3 is TGTGCCTGCCACCACGCTGGGACCCTCCACTTT.

This clonotype has just a few counts. Its ends do not fully match the called genes, so a read error is possible. The rearrangement joins TRBV28 to TRBJ2-1; D may be TRBD1 or TRBD2 (5 bases each). Germline lookup yields CDR1 MDHEN and CDR2 SYDVKM. CDR3 length: 15 residues. CDR3: CACSDGASSYNEQFF. Here the CDR3 DNA reads TGTGCCTGCAGCGACGGGGCAAGCTCCTACAATGAGCAGTTCTTC. The variable domain in full, completed from reference TRBV28 and TRBJ2-1, reads DVKVTQSSRYLVKRTGEKVFLECVQDMDHENMFWYRQDPGLGLRLIYFSYDVKMKEKGDIPEGYSVSREKKERFSLILESASTNQTSMYLCACSDGASSYNEQFFGPGTRLTVL.

In DNA, the CDR3 is TGCAGCGTTGTTTACAGGGCGGGCACTGAAGCTTTCTTT. Translated, it gives CSVVYRAGTEAFF. The chain employs TRBV29-1 and TRBJ1-1; D is perhaps TRBD1 (6 bases). Germline V gives CDR1 SQVTM, CDR2 ANQGSEA. V lost 4 bases, J lost 4 bases, and 13 bases lay in between. There are 13 residues in the CDR3.

V gene TRBV20-1 combines with J gene TRBJ2-7, with TRBD2 matching 9 bases. The CDR3 sequence is 15 residues long. V lost 4 bases and J lost 5; bases outside the gene matches: 12. Germline CDR1 reads DFQATT; CDR2 reads SNEGSKA (reference sequence). The CDR3 here is CSAIYQAGGKDEQYF. As DNA, the CDR3 is TGCAGTGCTATATACCAAGCGGGAGGAAAGGACGAGCAGTACTTC.

This clonotype was recorded at least ten times. This chain connects TRBV20-1 to TRBJ2-1; the match to TRBD2 covers 7 bases. V shed 7 bases, J shed 5 bases, and the junction held 11 bases outside the gene matches. Germline values: CDR1 DFQATT, CDR2 SNEGSKA (reference sequence). CDR3 length: 14 residues. CDR3 bases: TGCAGTGGTCAGACGGCTAGCGGTAACAATGAGCAGTTCTTC. Its protein product is CSGQTASGNNEQFF.

This clonotype has a count of ten or more. The V and J genes are TRBV6-1 and TRBJ1-5, with 7 bases identical to TRBD1. This CDR3 has 13 residues. CDR1 MNHNS and CDR2 SASEGT come from the germline V gene. Unmatched junction bases numbered 11, after V lost 6 bases and J lost 12 bases. The CDR3 DNA follows: TGTGCCAGCAGCGAGACAGGGCCAACAATCCAGCATTTT. Translated: CASSETGPTIQHF.

The V gene is TRBV28, the J gene TRBJ1-1; D is possibly TRBD1 (6 bases). Deletions cut 6 bases from V and 7 bases from J, with 12 bases between. The CDR3 length is 12 residues. CDR1 is MDHEN and CDR2 is SYDVKM in the germline V gene. CDR3 amino acids: CASSPGGREAFF. The CDR3 DNA follows: TGTGCCAGCAGCCCCGGGGGGCGTGAAGCTTTCTTT.

A few counts support this clonotype. The chain carries TRBV28 and TRBJ1-5; possibly TRBD1 for D (5 bases). Germline-derived CDR1 and CDR2 are MDHEN and SYDVKM. Trimming pared 5 bases from V and 3 bases from J, leaving 8 bases between. The CDR3 runs to 13 residues. CDR3: CASSRQLNQPQHF. CDR3 in DNA: TGTGCCAGCAGTCGACAGCTCAATCAGCCCCAGCATTTT.

This clonotype was seen more than once but under ten times. Its ends do not fully match the called genes, so a read error is possible. The chain recombines TRBV29-1 with TRBJ1-2; 9 positions agree with TRBD1. CDR3 length equals 14 residues. Germline CDR1 SQVTM, CDR2 ANQGSEA. The CDR3: CSVEETGGASGYTF. The CDR3, as DNA: TGCAGCGTCGAAGAAACAGGGGGCGCAAGTGGCTACACCTTC.

This clonotype was counted at least ten times. V is TRBV6-5 and J is TRBJ2-7; 7 bases are a match to TRBD1. CDR1 is MNHEY and CDR2 is SVGAGI in the germline V gene. V lost 6 bases and J lost 4; bases outside the gene matches: 9. The CDR3 extends over 14 amino acids. The CDR3 protein is CASRHRGDGYEQYF. CDR3 coding DNA: TGTGCCAGCAGGCACAGGGGCGATGGGTACGAGCAGTACTTC.

The table lists this clonotype with many counts. The gene calls are TRBV27 and TRBJ2-2; no firm D call. Trimming pared 2 bases from V and 3 bases from J, leaving 7 bases between. The CDR3 spans 14 residues. Germline V gives CDR1 MNHEY, CDR2 SMNVEV (reference sequence). The CDR3 bases are TGTGCCAGCAGTTTAGGGCCCTACACCGGGGAGCTGTTTTTT. Translation gives CASSLGPYTGELFF.

The table lists this clonotype with many counts. This chain connects TRBV11-2 to TRBJ2-1, with 7 bases lining up with TRBD2. The CDR3 has 15 residues. V shed 5 bases, J shed 0 bases, and the junction held 4 bases outside the gene matches. The V gene's germline CDR1 is SGHAT and CDR2 FQNNGV. The CDR3 bases are TGTGCCAGCAGCGTGACGGGGGGCTCCTACAATGAGCAGTTCTTC. Protein product: CASSVTGGSYNEQFF.